This T cell receptor (beta chain) stems from a study of blood T cell repertoires in COVID-19. Study details: There were acute and convalescent COVID-19 samples, and they came from the United States, Italy and Spain. PBMCs, B-cell-depleted T cells, or T cells were the source of the cDNA or gDNA that made up the material.

The V gene end was trimmed by 6 bases and the J gene end by 2 bases; junction bases not matched to a gene: 9. The CDR3 is 16 amino acids. Germline loops: CDR1 MDHEN, CDR2 SYDVKM. In the authors' methods: Reference gene primers were amplified, and this amplification served to estimate nucleated cell counts. The data were produced by immunoSEQ multiplex PCR, yet TCRdb's version contains in-frame clones alone and is incomplete. V, J and clone size are those of that table, while D and trimming were read from the DNA. The sample has tens of thousands of clones, approximately 86% seen once. The specimen sequenced was peripheral blood. V gene TRBV28 combines with J gene TRBJ1-5; 8 bases are a match to TRBD1. This receptor was identified in a woman aged 80 or over in a cohort sampled during active or convalescent COVID-19. The CDR3 region is CASRTTGTGGNQPQHF. CDR3 sequence (DNA): TGTGCCAGCAGAACCACCGGGACAGGAGGCAATCAGCCCCAGCATTTT. Full variable domain (missing parts from reference TRBV28 and TRBJ1-5): DVKVTQSSRYLVKRTGEKVFLECVQDMDHENMFWYRQDPGLGLRLIYFSYDVKMKEKGDIPEGYSVSREKKERFSLILESASTNQTSMYLCASRTTGTGGNQPQHFGDGTRLSIL.